This T cell receptor beta chain emerged from a study of cytomegalovirus exposure and HLA in healthy donors. Study-wide findings and caveats: A later analysis showed TCR association rates differing by HLA locus, peaking at DRB1 and lowest at HLA-C.

Trimming shortened V by 2 bases and J by 3 bases, and 11 bases separated the two germline ends. This CDR3 is built from 15 residues. CDR1 and CDR2 from the germline V gene are SGHVS and FQNEAQ. PCR used 60 Vbeta primers and 13 Jbeta primers. Sequencing used immunoSEQ multiplex PCR; TCRdb keeps in-frame clones, though not all of them. Among some 56,000 clones listed, about four fifths were seen once. Remarks on this clone: Its specificity is unknown.

The rearrangement uses TRBV7-8 and TRBJ1-5; D gene ambiguous. The sequenced material came from PBMCs. The source is a woman in her forties in good health and CMV-seronegative. CDR3 DNA: TGTGCCAGCAGCTTACAGGACGGGAACAATCAGCCCCAGCATTTT. Protein: CASSLQDGNNQPQHF. The full variable domain, completed using reference TRBV7-8 and TRBJ1-5, is GAGVSQSPRYKVAKRGQDVALRCDPISGHVSLFWYQQALGQGPEFLTYFQNEAQLDKSGLPSDRFFAERPEGSVSTLKIQRTQQEDSAVYLCASSLQDGNNQPQHFGDGTRLSIL.